This TCR beta chain originates from a study of T cell changes during pregnancy in multiple sclerosis. TCRdb's copy holds only in-frame clones and misses some; the assay was immunoSEQ multiplex PCR. The sample has about 44,000 clones; less than 95% are singletons. V gave up 6 bases and J gave up 3 bases; unmatched junction bases: 10. The CDR3 is 15 amino acids. Germline CDR1 and CDR2: MRHNA and SNTAGT. The chain is built from TRBV6-4 and TRBJ2-7; TRBD2 aligns across 8 bases. The sequences come from CD4+ T cells from peripheral blood mononuclear cells, collected in the third trimester of pregnancy. The TCR originated in a female donor with multiple sclerosis, enrolled in a pregnancy study. The CDR3 protein is CASSDRTSRDYEQYF. The CDR3 bases are TGTGCCAGCAGCGACCGGACTAGCCGGGACTACGAGCAGTACTTC.